This record concerns one TCR beta chain sequence. The repertoire was sequenced with immunoSEQ multiplex PCR; TCRdb's copy has only in-frame clones and lacks some. The sample carries about 160,000 clones, roughly nine tenths recorded once. This CDR3 has 16 residues. Germline loops: CDR1 WNHNN, CDR2 SYGVQD (reference sequence). V was trimmed by 3 bases and J by 9 bases, leaving 18 bases between them. The sample comes from a study of blood T cell repertoires in COVID-19. Background on the study: Sources were T cells, B-cell-depleted T cells, or PBMCs; the material itself was cDNA or gDNA.

The material sequenced was peripheral blood. The TCR comes from a man between 18 and 29 years old with COVID-19, enrolled during active disease. The genes are TRBV10-1 and TRBJ1-6, with D tentatively TRBD1 (5 bases). CDR3 loop: CASSDGKGRESSPLHF. CDR3 nucleotides: TGCGCCAGCAGTGATGGGAAAGGCAGGGAAAGTTCACCCCTCCACTTT.